This is a list of T cell receptor beta chains from one sample in a study of PD-1 blockade in classical Hodgkin lymphoma. Here immunoSEQ multiplex PCR was the method, and the copy in TCRdb shows in-frame clones only, minus some. The sample lists 6,000 to 7,500 clones, around half seen once, with approximately 14% in the top ten. The sample was CD8+ T cells from blood, taken at baseline. The source of these receptors is a human donor with classical Hodgkin lymphoma. Each CDR3 is given with its conserved first and last residue. Fields, in order: D gene, V gene, clone size, J gene, CDR3 DNA, CDR3 protein. D genes are given only for firm matches. Only part of the rows carry a size: once, few, many, or a class if the clone is expanded.

TRBD1	TRBV5-1	-	TRBJ1-1	TGCGCCAGCAGCCAACTACAGGGGATGAACACTGAAGCTTTCTTT	CASSQLQGMNTEAFF
TRBD2	TRBV6-4	-	TRBJ2-1	TGTGCCAGCAGCGGGGGGGGAAAGACCTACAATGAGCAGTTCTTC	CASSGGGKTYNEQFF
-	TRBV19	hyperexpanded	TRBJ1-1	TGTGCCAGTAGCGCTCACGGTTTGAACACTGAAGCTTTCTTT	CASSAHGLNTEAFF
-	TRBV27	-	TRBJ2-1	TGTGCCAGCAGTTTAAGTGGTAGGATTGATGAGCAGTTCTTC	CASSLSGRIDEQFF
-	TRBV19	-	TRBJ2-3	TGTGCCAGTAGAGGATACCCTACTAGCACAGATACGCAGTATTTT	CASRGYPTSTDTQYF
-	TRBV4-1	once	TRBJ2-5	TGCGCCAGCAGCCAGGCGACTAGGGCGGGAGAGACCCAGTACTTC	CASSQATRAGETQYF
-	TRBV6-1	-	TRBJ2-2	TGTGCCAGCAGTGAAACAAGGGGTCACACCGGGGAGCTGTTTTTT	CASSETRGHTGELFF
TRBD1	TRBV27	-	TRBJ1-4	TGTGCCAGCAGTTCGACCTCGGGACAGGGATCAACTAATGAAAAACTGTTTTTT	CASSSTSGQGSTNEKLFF
-	TRBV4-1	-	TRBJ2-7	TGCGCCAGCAGCCAAGAACCAAAGGAGGACGAGCAGTACTTC	CASSQEPKEDEQYF
-	TRBV7-6	-	TRBJ2-6	TGTGCCAGCAGCCCTAGGGGCATCAGTTTCGCCCAATCTGGGGCCAACGTCCTGACTTTC	CASSPRGISFAQSGANVLTF
-	TRBV27	-	TRBJ2-7	TGTGCCAGCAGTTTTGGGCTAGCGCTCGACGAGCAGTACTTC	CASSFGLALDEQYF
-	TRBV5-5	few	TRBJ1-1	TGTGCCAGCAGCTTGGTGGGGGAGGGGAACACTGAAGCTTTCTTT	CASSLVGEGNTEAFF
TRBD2	TRBV7-3	few	TRBJ2-1	TGTGCCAGCAGCCCGCTAGCGGGAGGGCCCGGTGAGCAGTTCTTC	CASSPLAGGPGEQFF
-	TRBV6-1	-	TRBJ2-7	TGTGCCAGCAGTCTACTACAGGGGGGGCTCGAGCAGTACTTC	CASSLLQGGLEQYF
-	TRBV6-6	few	TRBJ1-2	TGTGCCAGCAGTTACTCGAGGGGGGGCGCCGATGGCTACACCTTC	CASSYSRGGADGYTF
TRBD1	TRBV28	-	TRBJ2-3	TGTGCCAGCAGTTTAACCGACAGGGTCGCAGATACGCAGTATTTT	CASSLTDRVADTQYF
-	TRBV5-6	-	TRBJ1-2	TGTGCCAGCAGCATCCGGGACACCCCCTACACCTTC	CASSIRDTPYTF
TRBD1	TRBV27	-	TRBJ2-7	TGTGCCAGCAGTTTCGAGACGGGGGACAGGGTTCCCCACGAGCAGTACTTC	CASSFETGDRVPHEQYF
-	TRBV11-1	-	TRBJ2-1	TGTGCCAGCAGCTTAAAACTCAACTCCTACAATGAGCAGTTCTTC	CASSLKLNSYNEQFF
TRBD2	TRBV27	-	TRBJ2-7	TGTGCCAGCAGCTACGGGGCGGGAGGGGAGCAGTACTTC	CASSYGAGGEQYF
TRBD1	TRBV4-1	few	TRBJ1-1	TGCGCCAGCAGCCTCGACAGGGAAGGCACTGAAGCTTTCTTT	CASSLDREGTEAFF
-	TRBV2	-	TRBJ1-5	TGTGCCAGCAGTTGGGCTCTGGGAGTTAGTAGCAATCAGCCCCAGCATTTT	CASSWALGVSSNQPQHF
TRBD2	TRBV27	-	TRBJ2-7	TGTGCCAGCAGTTTATCGGGACTATACTCCTACGAGCAGTACTTC	CASSLSGLYSYEQYF
-	TRBV4-2	-	TRBJ1-4	TGTGCCAGCAGCCAACTTCAGTCTAATGAAAAACTGTTTTTT	CASSQLQSNEKLFF
-	TRBV6-1	-	TRBJ2-3	TGTGCCGTGACAGGGACTGCTAGCACAGATACGCAGTATTTT	CAVTGTASTDTQYF
-	TRBV30	medium-sized	TRBJ1-4	TGTGCCTGGAGTCCGGGGACGTTAAATGAAAAACTGTTTTTT	CAWSPGTLNEKLFF
TRBD2	TRBV4-1	few	TRBJ2-7	TGCGCCAGCAGCCAGTCTAGCGGGAACTACGAGCAGTACTTC	CASSQSSGNYEQYF
TRBD1	TRBV5-1	-	TRBJ2-1	TGCGCCAGCAGCTTGGAGGGGGCCTCCTACAATGAGCAGTTCTTC	CASSLEGASYNEQFF
-	TRBV30	few	TRBJ1-6	TGTGCCTGGAGTGCGACCAATTCACCCCTCCACTTT	CAWSATNSPLHF
TRBD1	TRBV27	-	TRBJ2-7	TGTGCCAGCAGTCTAATTCCGGGACAGCGATCCTACGAGCAGTACTTC	CASSLIPGQRSYEQYF
-	TRBV6-1	-	TRBJ2-5	TGTGCCAGCAGTTATCACGGGACGAAGGAGACCCAGTACTTC	CASSYHGTKETQYF
TRBD2	TRBV28	few	TRBJ2-1	TGTGCCAGCAGTTTCAGCGGGAGGGATACCTACAATGAGCAGTTCTTC	CASSFSGRDTYNEQFF
-	TRBV28	-	TRBJ2-3	TGTGCCAGCAGCCAGACCTCCTCCGGGGGTCTAGCGAGATTACTTCGGTGGGGCACAGATACGCAGTATTTT	CASSQTSSGGLARLLRWGTDTQYF